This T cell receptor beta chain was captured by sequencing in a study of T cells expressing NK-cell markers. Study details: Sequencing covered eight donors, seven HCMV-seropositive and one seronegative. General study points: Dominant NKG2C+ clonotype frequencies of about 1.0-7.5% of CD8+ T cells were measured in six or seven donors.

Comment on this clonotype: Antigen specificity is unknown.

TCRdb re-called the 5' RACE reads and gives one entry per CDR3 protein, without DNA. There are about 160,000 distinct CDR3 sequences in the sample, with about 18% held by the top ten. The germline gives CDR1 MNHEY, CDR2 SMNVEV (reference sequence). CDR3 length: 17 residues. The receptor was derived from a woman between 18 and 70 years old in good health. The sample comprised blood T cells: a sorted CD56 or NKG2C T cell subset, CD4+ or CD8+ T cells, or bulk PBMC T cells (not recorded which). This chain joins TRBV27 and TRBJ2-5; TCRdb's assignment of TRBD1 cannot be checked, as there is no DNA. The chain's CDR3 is CASSLSLHRGGEETQYF.